The TCR beta chain described here comes from a study of CD8+ T cells in alopecia areata. Study-level results: Scalp samples also yield sequences from resident alphabeta T cells of normal skin. Normal scalp showed lower clonality than lesional scalp, especially alopecia totalis/universalis. Against the mouse data, patients shared TCRs less clearly, possibly for HLA reasons.

Investigators sorted PBMCs to obtain both CD4+ and CD8+ T cells. As the sequencing template, cDNA was produced by extracting RNA and reverse transcribing it. Sequencing used immunoSEQ multiplex PCR; TCRdb keeps in-frame clones, though not all of them. Of 150,000 to 200,000 clones listed, about three fifths are singletons. This CDR3 region has 13 residues. V lost 4 bases, J lost 1 base, and 10 bases lay in between. Germline CDR1 is GTSNPN and CDR2 is SVGIG (reference sequence). This clone was found once. The antigen is not known. This sequence was found in a human donor in good health. The chain is built from TRBV30 and TRBJ2-5; D call uncertain. Material: CD4+ T cells sorted from blood. The CDR3 DNA reads as TGTGCCTGGACCCGACATGTCCAAGAGACCCAGTACTTC. Encoded protein: CAWTRHVQETQYF. The variable domain in full, with the rest retrieved from reference TRBV30 and TRBJ2-5, is SQTIHQWPATLVQPVGSPLSLECTVEGTSNPNLYWYRQAAGRGLQLLFYSVGIGQISSEVPQNLSASRPQDRQFILSSKKLLLSDSGFYLCAWTRHVQETQYFGPGTRLLVL.